This is a list of T cell receptor beta chains from one sample in a study of blood T cells in healthy people across ages. One entry per CDR3 protein, called by TCRdb with MiXCR from the 5' RACE reads. The table includes 780,000 or so distinct CDR3 sequences, roughly three fifths detected once. The sample comprised blood. The receptor source for this set is a man in his forties or fifties in good health. CDR3s include the opening cysteine and the closing phenylalanine or tryptophan. Each record gives: CDR3 length, V gene, clone size, J gene, D gene, CDR3 DNA, CDR3 protein. The D gene is left open where the match is weak. Rows give clone size only sometimes, using once, few, many, or a class for an expanded clone.

>14|TRBV20-1|-|TRBJ1-5|TRBD1
TGCAGTGCTATCACCGGGACAGGGGTCCAGCCCCAGCATTTT
CSAITGTGVQPQHF
>11|TRBV28|-|TRBJ1-2|-
TGTGCCAGGGGAAGGGAAGGTAGCTACACCTTC
CARGREGSYTF
>14|TRBV3-1|-|TRBJ2-5|-
TGTGCCAGCAGCCAAGGGGTAGGGAAAGAGACCCAGTACTTC
CASSQGVGKETQYF
>17|TRBV6-1|-|TRBJ2-3|TRBD1
TGTGCCAGCAGCGGAGAGCTATCGGACAGGACTACAGATACGCAGTATTTT
CASSGELSDRTTDTQYF
>16|TRBV12-3/TRBV12-4|-|TRBJ1-1|TRBD1
TGTGCCAGCAGTAAGGGTGTGGACAGGGTGAACACTGAAGCTTTCTTT
CASSKGVDRVNTEAFF
>13|TRBV29-1|few|TRBJ2-7|TRBD1
TGCAGCGTTGAGGACAGGGGGTCCTACGAGCAGTACTTC
CSVEDRGSYEQYF
>15|TRBV4-2|-|TRBJ2-5|-
TGTGCCAGCAGCCAAGATTTAGGGGGGCGCGAGACCCAGTACTTC
CASSQDLGGRETQYF
>14|TRBV5-6|-|TRBJ1-1|-
TGTGCCAGCAGCTTGCACGGAAGCTACACTGAAGCTTTCTTT
CASSLHGSYTEAFF
>15|TRBV20-1|-|TRBJ2-5|TRBD2
TGCAGTGCTAGAGATTTTATGGGAGGGTTTGAGACCCAGTACTTC
CSARDFMGGFETQYF
>22|TRBV20-1|-|TRBJ2-7|-
TGCAGTGCTAGAGAAGGCGTTGGGGGGCATATACAGGGTAGCTTGACTTCCTACGAGCAGTACTTC
CSAREGVGGHIQGSLTSYEQYF
>12|TRBV29-1|-|TRBJ1-2|-
TGCAGCGTTGTAAGGAGCGACTATGGCTACACCTTC
CSVVRSDYGYTF
>15|TRBV28|once|TRBJ2-4|-
TGTGCCAGCAGTTATAGCGGTCTAGCCAAAAACATTCAGTACTTC
CASSYSGLAKNIQYF
>15|TRBV19|-|TRBJ2-3|-
TGTGCCTGCCGGCGGGGCTCCCTTGTGGGGGATACGCAGTATTTT
CACRRGSLVGDTQYF
>15|TRBV14|-|TRBJ2-5|-
TGTGCCAGCAGTGACTCAAAGACTAGTAGAGAGACCCAGTACTTC
CASSDSKTSRETQYF
>17|TRBV10-3|once|TRBJ1-5|-
TGTGCCATCAGTGAGTCTTCCCCGAGGGGAGGCAATCAGCCCCAGCATTTT
CAISESSPRGGNQPQHF
>14|TRBV28|-|TRBJ2-5|-
TGTGCCAGCAGTTTAACTGGACAACACAATGAGCAGTACTTC
CASSLTGQHNEQYF
>17|TRBV27|few|TRBJ2-3|TRBD1
TGTGCCAGCAGTTTCTTTACCGGGACAGGGGGTAAAGATACGCAGTATTTT
CASSFFTGTGGKDTQYF
>12|TRBV20-1|-|TRBJ1-2|-
TGCAGTGCTAGAGGGGGGAGCCCTGGCTACACCTTC
CSARGGSPGYTF
>13|TRBV12-3/TRBV12-4|few|TRBJ2-4|-
TGTGCCAGCAGTTTAGGTTGGAAAAACATTCAGTACTTC
CASSLGWKNIQYF
>14|TRBV28|few|TRBJ1-5|TRBD1
TGTGCCAGCATAGGCGGGACAGGGAATCAGCCCCAGCATTTT
CASIGGTGNQPQHF
>14|TRBV5-1|-|TRBJ2-7|-
TGCGCCAGCAGCGGGAGGACAGCCTTCTACGAGCAGTACTTC
CASSGRTAFYEQYF
>13|TRBV20-1|-|TRBJ1-3|TRBD1
TGCAGTGCTCGGACAGGGGACGGAAACACCATATATTTT
CSARTGDGNTIYF
>14|TRBV4-1|-|TRBJ2-1|-
TGCGCCAGCAGCCCTATGACTAGTTTCGAGACCCAGTTCTTC
CASSPMTSFETQFF
>18|TRBV5-1|few|TRBJ2-6|TRBD1
TGCGCCAGCAGCTTAAGGGGACAGGGGACCTCTGGGGCCAACGTCCTGACTTTC
CASSLRGQGTSGANVLTF
>15|TRBV12-5|-|TRBJ2-1|TRBD1
TGTGCTAGTGGGCCCGGACAGGGACTCTACAATGAGCAGTTCTTC
CASGPGQGLYNEQFF
>13|TRBV21-1|few|TRBJ2-4|-
TGTGCCAGCAGCCTGACTAGACCAAAAGAGCAGTACTTC
CASSLTRPKEQYF
>16|TRBV10-3|-|TRBJ2-1|TRBD1
TGTGCCATCAGTGAGTTTACCGGGACAGGGGGCCATGAGCAGTTCTTC
CAISEFTGTGGHEQFF
>15|TRBV5-1|-|TRBJ1-2|-
TGCGCCAGCAGCCGGAGGGACAACCTTAACTATGGCTACACCTTC
CASSRRDNLNYGYTF
>14|TRBV21-1|once|TRBJ2-1|-
TGTGCCAGCCCGGTGCAGTGCGGGTACAATGAGCAGTTCTTC
CASPVQCGYNEQFF
>13|TRBV19|-|TRBJ2-7|-
TGTGCCAGTAGACCAGACAGTCAAGACGAGCAGTACTTC
CASRPDSQDEQYF
>14|TRBV12-5|-|TRBJ2-3|-
TGTGCTAGTGGCTTGGGACACGGGGCAGATACGCAGTATTTT
CASGLGHGADTQYF
>14|TRBV29-1|-|TRBJ2-7|-
TGCAGCGTGGGGGGCCTCGGGGCAACCTACGAGCAGTACTTC
CSVGGLGATYEQYF
>15|TRBV9|-|TRBJ2-2|-
TGTGCCAGCAGCGTCGGGGGACTTAACACCGGGGAGCTGTTTTTT
CASSVGGLNTGELFF
>15|TRBV27|few|TRBJ2-3|-
TGTGCCAGCACCTTAGGGGGAGATGTCGCAGATACGCAGTATTTT
CASTLGGDVADTQYF
>15|TRBV20-1|-|TRBJ2-7|TRBD2
TGCAGTGCTAGCCCAACGAGGAGCGGGAGCTACGAGCAGTACTTC
CSASPTRSGSYEQYF
>14|TRBV6-6|-|TRBJ1-1|TRBD1
TGTGCCAGCAGTTTAAGGGACAGACCTACTGAAGCTTTCTTT
CASSLRDRPTEAFF
>13|TRBV6-2/TRBV6-3|-|TRBJ2-7|-
TGTGCCAGCAGTTACACGGGTTCCTACGAGCAGTACTTC
CASSYTGSYEQYF
>16|TRBV18|-|TRBJ2-7|-
TGTGCCAGCTCACCACCCGCAGGGGAGAAAACCTACGAGCAGTACTTC
CASSPPAGEKTYEQYF
>14|TRBV25-1|-|TRBJ1-2|-
TGTGCCAGCAGTGTCGTCGGGGGCCACTATGGCTACACCTTC
CASSVVGGHYGYTF
>14|TRBV19|once|TRBJ2-3|-
TGTGCCACCTCTTGGGCAGTAGGGACAGATACGCAGTATTTT
CATSWAVGTDTQYF